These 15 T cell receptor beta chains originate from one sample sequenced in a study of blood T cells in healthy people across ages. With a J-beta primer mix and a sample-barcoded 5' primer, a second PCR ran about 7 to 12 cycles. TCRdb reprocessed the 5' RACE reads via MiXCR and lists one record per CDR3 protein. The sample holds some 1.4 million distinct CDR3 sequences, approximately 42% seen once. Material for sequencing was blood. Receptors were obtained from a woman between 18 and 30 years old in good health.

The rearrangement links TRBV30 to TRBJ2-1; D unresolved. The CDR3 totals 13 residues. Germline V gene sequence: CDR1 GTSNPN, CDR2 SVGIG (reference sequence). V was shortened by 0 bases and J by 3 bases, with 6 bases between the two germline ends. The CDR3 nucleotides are TGTGCCTGGAGTGTACTGGGCTACAATGAGCAGTTCTTC. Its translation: CAWSVLGYNEQFF.

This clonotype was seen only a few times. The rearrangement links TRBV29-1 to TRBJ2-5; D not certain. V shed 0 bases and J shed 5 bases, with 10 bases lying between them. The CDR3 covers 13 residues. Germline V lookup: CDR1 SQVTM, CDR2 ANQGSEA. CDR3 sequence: CSVEDGLRETQYF. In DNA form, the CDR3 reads TGCAGCGTTGAAGATGGGCTCCGGGAGACCCAGTACTTC.

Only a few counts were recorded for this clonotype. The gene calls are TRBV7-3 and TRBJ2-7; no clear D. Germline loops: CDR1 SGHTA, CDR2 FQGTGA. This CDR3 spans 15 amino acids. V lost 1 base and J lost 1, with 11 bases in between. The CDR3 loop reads CASSLNAGKSYEQYF. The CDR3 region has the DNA TGTGCCAGCAGCTTAAATGCAGGAAAGTCCTACGAGCAGTACTTC.

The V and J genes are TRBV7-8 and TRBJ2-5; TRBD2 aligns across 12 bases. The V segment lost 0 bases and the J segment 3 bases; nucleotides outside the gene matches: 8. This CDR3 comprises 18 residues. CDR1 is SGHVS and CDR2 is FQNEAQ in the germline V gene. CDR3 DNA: TGTGCCAGCAGCTTAGCGCTAGCGGGGGGGCTTGATAAAGAGACCCAGTACTTC. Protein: CASSLALAGGLDKETQYF.

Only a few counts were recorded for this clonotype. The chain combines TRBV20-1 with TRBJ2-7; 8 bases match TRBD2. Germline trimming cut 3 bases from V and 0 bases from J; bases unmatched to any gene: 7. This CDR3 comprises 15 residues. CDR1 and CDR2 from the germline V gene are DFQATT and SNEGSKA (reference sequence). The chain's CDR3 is CSASGGTRGSYEQYF. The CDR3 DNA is TGCAGTGCTAGCGGGGGGACTAGAGGCTCCTACGAGCAGTACTTC.

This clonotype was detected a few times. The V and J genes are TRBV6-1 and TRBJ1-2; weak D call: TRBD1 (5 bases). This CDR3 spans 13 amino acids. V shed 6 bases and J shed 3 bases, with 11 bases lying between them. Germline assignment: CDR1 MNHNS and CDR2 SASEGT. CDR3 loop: CASRTDTDYGYTF. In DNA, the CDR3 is TGTGCCAGCAGGACAGACACAGACTATGGCTACACCTTC.

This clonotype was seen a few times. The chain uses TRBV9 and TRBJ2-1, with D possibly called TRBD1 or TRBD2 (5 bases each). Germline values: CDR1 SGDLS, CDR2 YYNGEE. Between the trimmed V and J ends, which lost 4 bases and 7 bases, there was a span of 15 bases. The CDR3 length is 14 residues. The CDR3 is CASSFGTDGNEQFF. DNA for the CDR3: TGTGCCAGCAGCTTCGGGACCGACGGGAATGAGCAGTTCTTC.

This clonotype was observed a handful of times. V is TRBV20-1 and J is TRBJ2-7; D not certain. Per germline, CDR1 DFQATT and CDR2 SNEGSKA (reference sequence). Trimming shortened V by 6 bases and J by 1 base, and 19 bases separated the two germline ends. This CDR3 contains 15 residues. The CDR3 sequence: CSARPRTGPSYEQYF. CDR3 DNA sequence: TGCAGTGCCCGCCCCCGTACGGGCCCTTCCTACGAGCAGTACTTC.

The DNA for the CDR3 is TGTGCCAGCAGCCGGAAGGGGGAAGGCCCCCAAGAGACCCAGTACTTC. This encodes CASSRKGEGPQETQYF. The gene calls are TRBV14 and TRBJ2-5; D is possibly TRBD1 (6 bases). V shed 4 bases and J shed 1 base, with 16 bases lying between them. There are 16 residues in the CDR3. Germline V gene sequence: CDR1 SGHDN, CDR2 FVKESK.

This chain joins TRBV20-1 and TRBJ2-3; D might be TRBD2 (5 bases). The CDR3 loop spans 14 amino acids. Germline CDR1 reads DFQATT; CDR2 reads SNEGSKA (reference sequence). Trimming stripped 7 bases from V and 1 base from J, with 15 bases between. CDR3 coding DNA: TGCAGTGGTTTGAGCGGTTTAGGCACAGATACGCAGTATTTT. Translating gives CSGLSGLGTDTQYF.

The CDR3 loop is CASSIGTDGAPQHF. The CDR3 region has the DNA TGTGCCAGCAGCATCGGGACGGACGGCGCGCCCCAGCATTTT. This chain links TRBV5-6 with TRBJ1-5, with a possible D match to TRBD1 (5 bases). Germline CDR1 reads SGHDT; CDR2 reads YYEEEE. This CDR3 contains 14 residues. Between the trimmed V and J ends, which lost 4 bases and 9 bases, there was a span of 17 bases.

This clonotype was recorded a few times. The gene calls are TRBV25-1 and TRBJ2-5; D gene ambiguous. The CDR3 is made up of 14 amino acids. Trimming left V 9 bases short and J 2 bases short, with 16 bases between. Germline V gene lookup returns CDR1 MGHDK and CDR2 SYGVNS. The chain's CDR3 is CASAFATFQETQYF. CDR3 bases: TGTGCCAGTGCCTTCGCCACGTTTCAAGAGACCCAGTACTTC.

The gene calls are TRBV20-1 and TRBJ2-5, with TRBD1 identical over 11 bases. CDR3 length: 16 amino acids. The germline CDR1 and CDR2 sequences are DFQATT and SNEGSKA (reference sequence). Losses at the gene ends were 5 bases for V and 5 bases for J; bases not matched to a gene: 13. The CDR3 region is CSAGNSGTGGGETQYF. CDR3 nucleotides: TGCAGTGCTGGGAATTCCGGGACAGGGGGTGGGGAGACCCAGTACTTC.

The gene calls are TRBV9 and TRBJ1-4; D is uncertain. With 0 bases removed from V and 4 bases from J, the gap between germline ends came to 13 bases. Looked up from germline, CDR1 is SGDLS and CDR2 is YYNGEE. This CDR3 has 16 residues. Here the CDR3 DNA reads TGTGCCAGCAGCGTAGCCGGGGAGGGCCTTAATGAAAAACTGTTTTTT. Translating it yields CASSVAGEGLNEKLFF.

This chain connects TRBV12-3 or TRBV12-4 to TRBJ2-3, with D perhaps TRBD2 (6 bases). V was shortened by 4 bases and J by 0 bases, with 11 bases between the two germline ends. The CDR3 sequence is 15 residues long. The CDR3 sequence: CASSWSGTSTDTQYF. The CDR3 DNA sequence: TGTGCCAGCAGTTGGAGTGGGACTAGCACAGATACGCAGTATTTT.